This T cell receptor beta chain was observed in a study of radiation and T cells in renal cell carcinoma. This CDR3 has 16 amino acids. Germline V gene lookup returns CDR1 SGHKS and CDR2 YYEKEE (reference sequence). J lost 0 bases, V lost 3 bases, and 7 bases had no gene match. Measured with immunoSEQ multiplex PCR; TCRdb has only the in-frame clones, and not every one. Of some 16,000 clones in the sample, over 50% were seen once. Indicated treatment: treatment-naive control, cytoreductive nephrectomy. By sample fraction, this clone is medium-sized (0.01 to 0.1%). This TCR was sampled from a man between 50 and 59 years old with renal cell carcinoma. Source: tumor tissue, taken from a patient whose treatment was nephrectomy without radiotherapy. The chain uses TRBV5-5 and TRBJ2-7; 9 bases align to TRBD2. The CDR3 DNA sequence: TGTGCCAGCAGCTCCTCTATAGCGGGAGCCTCCTACGAGCAGTACTTC. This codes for CASSSSIAGASYEQYF.